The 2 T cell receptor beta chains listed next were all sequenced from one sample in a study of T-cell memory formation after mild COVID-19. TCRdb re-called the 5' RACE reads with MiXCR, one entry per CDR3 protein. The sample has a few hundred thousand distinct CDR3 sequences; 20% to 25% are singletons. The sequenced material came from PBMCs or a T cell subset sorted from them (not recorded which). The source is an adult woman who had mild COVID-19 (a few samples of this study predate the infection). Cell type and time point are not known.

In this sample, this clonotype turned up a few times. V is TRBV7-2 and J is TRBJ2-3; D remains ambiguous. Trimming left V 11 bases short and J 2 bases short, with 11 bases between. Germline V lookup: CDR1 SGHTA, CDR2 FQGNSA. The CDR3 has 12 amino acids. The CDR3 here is CASRSNTDTQYF. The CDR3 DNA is TGTGCCTCTAGGAGTAACACAGATACGCAGTATTTT. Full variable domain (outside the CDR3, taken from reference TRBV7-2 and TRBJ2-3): GAGVSQSPSNKVTEKGKDVELRCDPISGHTALYWYRQSLGQGLEFLIYFQGNSAPDKSGLPSDRFSAERTGGSVSTLTIQRTQQEDSAVYLCASRSNTDTQYFGPGTRLTVL.

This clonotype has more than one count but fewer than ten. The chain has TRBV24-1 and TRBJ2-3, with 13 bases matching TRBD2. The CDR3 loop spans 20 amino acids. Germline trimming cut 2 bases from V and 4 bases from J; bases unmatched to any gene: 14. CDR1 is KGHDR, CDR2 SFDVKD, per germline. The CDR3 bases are TGTGCCACCAGTGATTACCGCTGGACTAGCGGGAGACCGGAGTCAGATACGCAGTATTTT. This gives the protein CATSDYRWTSGRPESDTQYF.